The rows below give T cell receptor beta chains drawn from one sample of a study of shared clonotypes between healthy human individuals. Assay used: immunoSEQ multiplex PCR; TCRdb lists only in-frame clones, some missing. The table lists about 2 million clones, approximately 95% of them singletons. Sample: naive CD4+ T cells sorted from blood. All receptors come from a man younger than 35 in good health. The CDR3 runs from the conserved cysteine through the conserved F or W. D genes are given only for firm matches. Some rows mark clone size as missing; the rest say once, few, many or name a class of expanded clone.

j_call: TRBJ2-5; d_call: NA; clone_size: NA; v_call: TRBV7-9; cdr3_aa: CASRSGSKETQYF; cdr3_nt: TGTGCCAGCAGGTCTGGCAGCAAAGAGACCCAGTACTTC
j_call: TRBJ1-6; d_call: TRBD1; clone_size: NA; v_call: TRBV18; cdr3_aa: CASSPGTGDNSPLHF; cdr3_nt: TGTGCCAGCTCCCCAGGGACAGGGGATAATTCACCCCTCCACTTT
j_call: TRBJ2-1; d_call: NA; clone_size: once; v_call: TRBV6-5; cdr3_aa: CASSILMGSYNEQFF; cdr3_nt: TGTGCCAGCAGTATTCTGATGGGCTCCTACAATGAGCAGTTCTTC
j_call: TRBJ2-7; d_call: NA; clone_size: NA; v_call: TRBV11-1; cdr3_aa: CASSLASGGSLEQYF; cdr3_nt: TGTGCCAGCAGCTTAGCGTCGGGGGGCTCCCTCGAGCAGTACTTC
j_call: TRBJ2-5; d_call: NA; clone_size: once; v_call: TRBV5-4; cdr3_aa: CASSLGLAGETQYF; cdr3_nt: TGTGCCAGCAGCTTGGGGCTAGCAGGCGAGACCCAGTACTTC
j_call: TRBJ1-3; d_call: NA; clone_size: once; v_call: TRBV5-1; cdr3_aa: CASSLTGTSGNTIYF; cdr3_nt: TGCGCCAGCAGCTTGACGGGCACCTCTGGAAACACCATATATTTT
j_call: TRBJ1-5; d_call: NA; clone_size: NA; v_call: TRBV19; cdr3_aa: CASREGGSGNQPQHF; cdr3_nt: TGTGCCAGCAGAGAAGGGGGGTCTGGCAATCAGCCCCAGCATTTT
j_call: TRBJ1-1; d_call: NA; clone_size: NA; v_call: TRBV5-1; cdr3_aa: CASSLEGRATEAFF; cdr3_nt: TGCGCCAGCAGCTTGGAGGGAAGGGCCACTGAAGCTTTCTTT
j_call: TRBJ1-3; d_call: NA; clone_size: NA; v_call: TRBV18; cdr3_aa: CASSPLKKETIYF; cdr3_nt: TGTGCCAGCTCACCACTCAAGAAGGAGACCATATATTTT
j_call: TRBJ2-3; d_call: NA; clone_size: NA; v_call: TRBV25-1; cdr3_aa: CASSEFLTGSTDTQYF; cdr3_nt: TGTGCCAGCAGTGAATTCTTGACGGGAAGCACAGATACGCAGTATTTT
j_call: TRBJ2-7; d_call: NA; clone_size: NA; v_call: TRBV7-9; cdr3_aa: CASSILLGHEQYF; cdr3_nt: TGTGCCAGCAGCATACTACTGGGCCACGAGCAGTACTTC
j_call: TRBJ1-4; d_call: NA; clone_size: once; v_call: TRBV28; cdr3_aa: CASSFLRPNEKLFF; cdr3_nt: TGTGCCAGCAGTTTCTTGCGGCCTAATGAAAAACTGTTTTTT
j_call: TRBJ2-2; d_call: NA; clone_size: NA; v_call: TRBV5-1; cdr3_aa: CASSLGARGTGELFF; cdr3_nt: TGCGCCAGCAGCTTGGGGGCTAGAGGCACCGGGGAGCTGTTTTTT
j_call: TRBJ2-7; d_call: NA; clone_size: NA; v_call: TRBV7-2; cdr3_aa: CASSQTPGGYSYEQYF; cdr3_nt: TGTGCCAGCAGCCAAACCCCTGGGGGGTACTCCTACGAGCAGTACTTC
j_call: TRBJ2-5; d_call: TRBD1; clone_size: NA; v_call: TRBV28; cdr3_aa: CASSLDRGSFGETQYF; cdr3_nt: TGTGCCAGCAGTTTGGACAGGGGTTCTTTCGGGGAGACCCAGTACTTC
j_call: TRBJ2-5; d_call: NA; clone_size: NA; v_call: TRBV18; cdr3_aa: CASSPLIRRDDETQYF; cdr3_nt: TGTGCCAGCTCACCTTTAATCCGGCGGGATGACGAGACCCAGTACTTC
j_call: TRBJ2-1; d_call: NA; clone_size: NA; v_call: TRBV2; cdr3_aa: CASSQRPSVYNEQFF; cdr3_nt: TGTGCCAGCTCCCAGCGGCCCTCCGTTTACAATGAGCAGTTCTTC
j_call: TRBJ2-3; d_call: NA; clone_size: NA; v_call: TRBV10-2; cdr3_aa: CASAQITDTQYF; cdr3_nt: TGCGCCAGCGCACAGATCACAGATACGCAGTATTTT
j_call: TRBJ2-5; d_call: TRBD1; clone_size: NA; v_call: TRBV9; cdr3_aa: CASSQDRGRETQYF; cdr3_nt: TGTGCCAGCAGCCAGGACAGGGGGCGAGAGACCCAGTACTTC
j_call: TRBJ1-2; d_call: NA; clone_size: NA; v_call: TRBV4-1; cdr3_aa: CASSQPTGGAWGYTF; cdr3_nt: TGCGCCAGCAGCCAACCTACCGGGGGCGCCTGGGGCTACACCTTC
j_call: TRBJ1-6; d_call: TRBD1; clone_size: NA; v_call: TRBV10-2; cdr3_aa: CASSSMGTGSPLHF; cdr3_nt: TGCGCCAGCAGTAGCATGGGGACAGGTTCACCCCTCCACTTT
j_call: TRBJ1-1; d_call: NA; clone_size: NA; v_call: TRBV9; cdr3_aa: CASSVEPRDTEAFF; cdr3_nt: TGTGCCAGCAGCGTAGAACCCAGGGACACTGAAGCTTTCTTT
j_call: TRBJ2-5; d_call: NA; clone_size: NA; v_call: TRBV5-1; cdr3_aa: CASCRSGKQETQYF; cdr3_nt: TGCGCCAGCTGTCGATCCGGGAAACAAGAGACCCAGTACTTC
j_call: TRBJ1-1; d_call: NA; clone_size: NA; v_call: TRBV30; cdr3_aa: CAWSRATEAFF; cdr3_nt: TGTGCCTGGAGCAGGGCGACTGAAGCTTTCTTT
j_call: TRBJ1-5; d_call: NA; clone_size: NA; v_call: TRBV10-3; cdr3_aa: CATRPIETNNQPQHF; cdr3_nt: TGTGCCACCCGGCCCATAGAAACGAACAATCAGCCCCAGCATTTT
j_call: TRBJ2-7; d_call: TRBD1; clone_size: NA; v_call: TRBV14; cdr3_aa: CASSPWDRAAHEQYF; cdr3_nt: TGTGCCAGCAGCCCGTGGGACAGGGCGGCCCACGAGCAGTACTTC
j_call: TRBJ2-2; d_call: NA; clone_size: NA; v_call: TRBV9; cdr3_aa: CASSVGGEPGELFF; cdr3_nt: TGTGCCAGCAGCGTAGGGGGGGAACCCGGGGAGCTGTTTTTT
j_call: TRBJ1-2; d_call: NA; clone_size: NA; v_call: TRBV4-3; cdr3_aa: CASSQGQGRGYGYTF; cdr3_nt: TGCGCCAGCAGCCAAGGCCAGGGGCGAGGCTATGGCTACACCTTC
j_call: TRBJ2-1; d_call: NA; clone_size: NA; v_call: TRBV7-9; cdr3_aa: CASSTHFSYNEQFF; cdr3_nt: TGTGCCAGCAGCACCCATTTCTCCTACAATGAGCAGTTCTTC
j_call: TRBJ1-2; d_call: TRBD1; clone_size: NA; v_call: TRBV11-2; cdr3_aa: CASSPGQGTYGYTF; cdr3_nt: TGTGCCAGCAGCCCCGGACAGGGTACCTATGGCTACACCTTC
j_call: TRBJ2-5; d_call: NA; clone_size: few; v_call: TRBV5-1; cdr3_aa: CASSSNQETQYF; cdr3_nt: TGCGCCAGCAGCTCCAACCAAGAGACCCAGTACTTC
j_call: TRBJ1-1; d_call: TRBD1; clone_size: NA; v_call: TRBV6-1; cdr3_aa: CASSGQGGYTEAFF; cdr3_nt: TGTGCCAGCAGTGGACAGGGTGGGTACACTGAAGCTTTCTTT
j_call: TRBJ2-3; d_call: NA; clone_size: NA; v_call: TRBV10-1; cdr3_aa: CASSDIGQSTDTQYF; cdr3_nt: TGCGCCAGCAGTGATATAGGGCAGAGCACAGATACGCAGTATTTT
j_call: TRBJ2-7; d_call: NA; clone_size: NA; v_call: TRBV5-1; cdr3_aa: CASSSTRNSYEQYF; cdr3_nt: TGCGCCAGCAGCTCCACTCGTAACTCCTACGAGCAGTACTTC
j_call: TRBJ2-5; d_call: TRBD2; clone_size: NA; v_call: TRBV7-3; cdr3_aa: CASSLGLGWAETQYF; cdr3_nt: TGTGCCAGCAGCCTAGGACTAGGTTGGGCGGAGACCCAGTACTTC
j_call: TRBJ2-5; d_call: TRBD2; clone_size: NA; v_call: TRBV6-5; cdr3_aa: CASSYVAGGPETQYF; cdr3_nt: TGTGCCAGCAGTTACGTTGCGGGGGGGCCGGAGACCCAGTACTTC
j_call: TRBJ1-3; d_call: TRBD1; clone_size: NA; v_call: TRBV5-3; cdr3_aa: CARSAGSGGSGNTIYF; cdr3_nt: TGTGCCAGAAGCGCCGGGTCAGGGGGCTCTGGAAACACCATATATTTT
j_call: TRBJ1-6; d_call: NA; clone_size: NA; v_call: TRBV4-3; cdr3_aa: CASSQDISRTAYNSPLHF; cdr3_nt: TGCGCCAGCAGCCAAGATATTTCCCGCACAGCCTATAATTCACCCCTCCACTTT
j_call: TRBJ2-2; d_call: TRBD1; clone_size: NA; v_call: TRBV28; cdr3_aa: CASSPWTGSGGELFF; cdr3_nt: TGTGCCAGCAGTCCCTGGACAGGGTCCGGCGGGGAGCTGTTTTTT
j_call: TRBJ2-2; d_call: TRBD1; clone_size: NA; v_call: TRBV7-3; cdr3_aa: CASSLGQHTGELFF; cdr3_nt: TGTGCCAGCAGCCTGGGACAGCACACCGGGGAGCTGTTTTTT
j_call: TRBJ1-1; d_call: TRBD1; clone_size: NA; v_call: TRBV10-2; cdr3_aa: CASSEDRGRTEAFF; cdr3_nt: TGCGCCAGCAGTGAGGACAGGGGGCGGACTGAAGCTTTCTTT
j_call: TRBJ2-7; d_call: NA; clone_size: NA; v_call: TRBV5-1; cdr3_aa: CASSIEGPYEQYF; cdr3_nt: TGCGCCAGCAGCATCGAAGGGCCGTACGAGCAGTACTTC
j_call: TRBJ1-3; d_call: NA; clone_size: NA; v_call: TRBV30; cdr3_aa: CAWKASGNTIYF; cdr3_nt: TGTGCCTGGAAAGCGTCTGGAAACACCATATATTTT
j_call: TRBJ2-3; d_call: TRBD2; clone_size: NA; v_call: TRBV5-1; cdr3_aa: CASSLMASGGSTDTQYF; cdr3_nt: TGCGCCAGCAGCTTGATGGCTAGCGGGGGGAGCACAGATACGCAGTATTTT
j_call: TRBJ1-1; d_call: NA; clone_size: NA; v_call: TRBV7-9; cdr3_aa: CASSSVDTEAFF; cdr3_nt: TGTGCCAGCTCTTCGGTAGACACTGAAGCTTTCTTT
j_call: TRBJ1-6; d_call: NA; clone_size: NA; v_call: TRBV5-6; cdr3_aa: CASSPTAARSNSPLHF; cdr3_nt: TGTGCCAGCAGCCCCACAGCCGCCCGGTCCAATTCACCCCTCCACTTT
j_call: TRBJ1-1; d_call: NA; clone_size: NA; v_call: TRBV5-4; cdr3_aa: CASRRGDQYTEAFF; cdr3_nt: TGTGCCAGCCGGAGGGGGGACCAATACACTGAAGCTTTCTTT
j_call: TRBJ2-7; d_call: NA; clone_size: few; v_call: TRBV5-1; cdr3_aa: CASSLAPFYEQYF; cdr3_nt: TGCGCCAGCAGCTTGGCCCCATTCTACGAGCAGTACTTC
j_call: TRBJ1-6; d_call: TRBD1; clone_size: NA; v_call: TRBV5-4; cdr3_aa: CASSETGGFSPLHF; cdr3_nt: TGTGCCAGCAGTGAGACAGGGGGGTTTTCACCCCTCCACTTT
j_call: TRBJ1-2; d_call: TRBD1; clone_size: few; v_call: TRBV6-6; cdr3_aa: CASGQGDYGYTF; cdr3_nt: TGTGCCAGCGGACAGGGCGACTATGGCTACACCTTC
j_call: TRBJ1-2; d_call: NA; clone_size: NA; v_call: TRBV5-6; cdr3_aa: CASSLRGRNYGYTF; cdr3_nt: TGTGCCAGCAGCTTGCGGGGCCGGAACTATGGCTACACCTTC
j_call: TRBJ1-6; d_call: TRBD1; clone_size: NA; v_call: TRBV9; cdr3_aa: CASSDAGTGWNSPLHF; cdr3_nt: TGTGCCAGCAGCGATGCCGGGACAGGTTGGAATTCACCCCTCCACTTT
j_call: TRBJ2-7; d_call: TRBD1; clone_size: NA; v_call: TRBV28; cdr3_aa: CASGTGGPYEQYF; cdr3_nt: TGTGCCAGCGGGACAGGGGGACCCTACGAGCAGTACTTC
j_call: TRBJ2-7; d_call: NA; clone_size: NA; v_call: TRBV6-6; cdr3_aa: CASEGPAGYEQYF; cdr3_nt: TGTGCCAGCGAGGGTCCAGCGGGCTACGAGCAGTACTTC
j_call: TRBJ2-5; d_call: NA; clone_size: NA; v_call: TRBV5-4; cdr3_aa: CASSFDLAKETQYF; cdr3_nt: TGTGCCAGCAGTTTTGATTTAGCGAAAGAGACCCAGTACTTC
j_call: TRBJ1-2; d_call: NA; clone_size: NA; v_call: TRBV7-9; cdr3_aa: CASSLGAIYGYTF; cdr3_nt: TGTGCCAGCAGCTTAGGAGCTATCTATGGCTACACCTTC
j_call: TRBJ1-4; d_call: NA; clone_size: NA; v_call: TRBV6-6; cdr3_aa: CASSRSLNEKLFF; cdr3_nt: TGTGCCAGCAGTCGATCCCTGAATGAAAAACTGTTTTTT
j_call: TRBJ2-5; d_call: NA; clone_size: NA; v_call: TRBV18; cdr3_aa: CASSPPAGWETQYF; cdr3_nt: TGTGCCAGCTCACCCCCAGCGGGCTGGGAGACCCAGTACTTC